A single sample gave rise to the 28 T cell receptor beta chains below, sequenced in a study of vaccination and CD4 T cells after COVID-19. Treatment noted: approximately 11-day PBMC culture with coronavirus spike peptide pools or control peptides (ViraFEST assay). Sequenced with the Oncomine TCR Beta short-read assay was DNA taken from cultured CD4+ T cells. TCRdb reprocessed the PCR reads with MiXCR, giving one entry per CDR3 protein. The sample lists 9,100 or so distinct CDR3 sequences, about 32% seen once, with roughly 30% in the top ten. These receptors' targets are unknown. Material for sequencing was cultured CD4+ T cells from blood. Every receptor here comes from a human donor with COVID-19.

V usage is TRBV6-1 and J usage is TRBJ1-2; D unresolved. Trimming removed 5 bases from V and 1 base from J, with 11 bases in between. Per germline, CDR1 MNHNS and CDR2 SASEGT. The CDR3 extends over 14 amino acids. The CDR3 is CASSPAALNYGYTF. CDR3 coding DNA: TGTGCCAGCAGTCCAGCCGCACTTAACTATGGCTACACCTTC.

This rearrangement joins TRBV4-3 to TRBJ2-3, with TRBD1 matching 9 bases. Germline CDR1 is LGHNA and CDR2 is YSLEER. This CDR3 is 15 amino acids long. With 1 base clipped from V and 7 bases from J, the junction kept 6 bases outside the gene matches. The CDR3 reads CASSQVGTGGNTQYF. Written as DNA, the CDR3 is TGCGCCAGCAGCCAAGTAGGTACAGGGGGCAATACGCAGTATTTT.

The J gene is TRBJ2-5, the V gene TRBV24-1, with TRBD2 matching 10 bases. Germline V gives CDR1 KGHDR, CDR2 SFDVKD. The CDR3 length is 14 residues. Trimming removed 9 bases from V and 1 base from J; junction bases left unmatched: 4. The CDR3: CATRAGGPQETQYF. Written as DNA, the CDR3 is TGTGCCACCCGAGCGGGGGGGCCCCAAGAGACCCAGTACTTC.

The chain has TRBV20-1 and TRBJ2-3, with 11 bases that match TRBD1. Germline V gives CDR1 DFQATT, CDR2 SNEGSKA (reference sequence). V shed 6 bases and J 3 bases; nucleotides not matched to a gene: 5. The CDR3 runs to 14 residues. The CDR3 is CSAAGTGGTDTQYF. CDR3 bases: TGCAGTGCCGCGGGGACAGGGGGGACAGATACGCAGTATTTT.

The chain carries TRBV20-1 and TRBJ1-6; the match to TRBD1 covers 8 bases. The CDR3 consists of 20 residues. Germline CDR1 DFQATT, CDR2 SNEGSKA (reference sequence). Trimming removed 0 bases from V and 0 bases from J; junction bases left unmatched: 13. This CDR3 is CSARDQKTGVPSSYNSPLHF. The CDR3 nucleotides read TGCAGTGCTAGAGATCAAAAGACAGGGGTACCGAGCTCCTATAATTCACCCCTCCACTTT.

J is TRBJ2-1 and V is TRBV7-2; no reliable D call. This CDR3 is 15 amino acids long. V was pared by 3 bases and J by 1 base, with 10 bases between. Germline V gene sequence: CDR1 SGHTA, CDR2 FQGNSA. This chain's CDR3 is CASSFSETSYNEQFF. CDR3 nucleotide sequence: TGTGCCAGCAGCTTCAGTGAGACATCCTACAATGAGCAGTTCTTC.

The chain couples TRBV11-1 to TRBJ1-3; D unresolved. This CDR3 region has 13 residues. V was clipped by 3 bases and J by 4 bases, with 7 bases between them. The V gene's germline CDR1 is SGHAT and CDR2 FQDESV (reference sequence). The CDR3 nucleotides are TGTGCCAGCAGCTTCCGATTCGGAAACACCATATATTTT. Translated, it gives CASSFRFGNTIYF.

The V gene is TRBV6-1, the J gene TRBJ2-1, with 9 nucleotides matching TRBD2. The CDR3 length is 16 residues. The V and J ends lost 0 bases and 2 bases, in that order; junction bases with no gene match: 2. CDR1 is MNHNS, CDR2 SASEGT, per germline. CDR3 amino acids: CASSEAAGGPYNEQFF. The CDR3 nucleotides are TGTGCCAGCAGTGAAGCGGCGGGGGGGCCCTACAATGAGCAGTTCTTC.

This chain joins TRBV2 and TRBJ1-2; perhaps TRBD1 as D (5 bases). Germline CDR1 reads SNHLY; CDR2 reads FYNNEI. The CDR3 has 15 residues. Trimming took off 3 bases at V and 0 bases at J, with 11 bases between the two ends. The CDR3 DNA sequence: TGTGCCAGCAGTGAGTCTCCAGGGACTAACTATGGCTACACCTTC. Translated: CASSESPGTNYGYTF.

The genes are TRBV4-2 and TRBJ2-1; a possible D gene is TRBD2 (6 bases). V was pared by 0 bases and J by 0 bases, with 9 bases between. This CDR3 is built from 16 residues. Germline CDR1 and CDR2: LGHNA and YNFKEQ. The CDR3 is CASSQEGGSSYNEQFF. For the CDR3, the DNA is TGTGCCAGCAGCCAAGAAGGAGGGAGCTCCTACAATGAGCAGTTCTTC.

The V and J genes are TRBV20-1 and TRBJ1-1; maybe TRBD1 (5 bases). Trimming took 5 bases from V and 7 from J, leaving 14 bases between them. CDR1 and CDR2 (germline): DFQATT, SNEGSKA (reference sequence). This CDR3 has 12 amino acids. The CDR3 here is CSAAQDGSEAFF. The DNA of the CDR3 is TGCAGTGCTGCACAGGACGGGAGTGAAGCTTTCTTT.

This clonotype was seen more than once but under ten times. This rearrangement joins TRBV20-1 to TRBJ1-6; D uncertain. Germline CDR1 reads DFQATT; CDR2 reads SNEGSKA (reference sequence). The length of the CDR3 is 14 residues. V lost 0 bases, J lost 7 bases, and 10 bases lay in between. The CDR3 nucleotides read TGCAGTGCTAGAGACGAAGGTTTCAATTCACCCCTCCACTTT. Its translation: CSARDEGFNSPLHF.

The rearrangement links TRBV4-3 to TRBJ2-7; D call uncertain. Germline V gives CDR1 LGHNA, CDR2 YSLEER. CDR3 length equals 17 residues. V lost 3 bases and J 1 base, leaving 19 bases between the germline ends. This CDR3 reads CASSHRTNGYDSYEQYF. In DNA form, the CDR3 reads TGCGCCAGCAGCCACCGAACCAATGGGTACGATTCCTACGAGCAGTACTTC.

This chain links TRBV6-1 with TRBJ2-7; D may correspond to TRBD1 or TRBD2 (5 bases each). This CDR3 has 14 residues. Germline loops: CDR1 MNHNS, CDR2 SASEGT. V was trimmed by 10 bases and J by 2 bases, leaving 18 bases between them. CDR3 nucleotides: TGTGCCACCCCTAGCAGGGCGCCCCCCTACGAGCAGTACTTC. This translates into CATPSRAPPYEQYF.

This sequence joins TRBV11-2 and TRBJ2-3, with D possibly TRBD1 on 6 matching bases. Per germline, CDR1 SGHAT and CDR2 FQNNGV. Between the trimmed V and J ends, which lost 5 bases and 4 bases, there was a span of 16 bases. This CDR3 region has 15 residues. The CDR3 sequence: CASSIDRKSADTQYF. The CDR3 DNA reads TGTGCCAGCAGCATCGACAGGAAGTCCGCAGATACGCAGTATTTT.

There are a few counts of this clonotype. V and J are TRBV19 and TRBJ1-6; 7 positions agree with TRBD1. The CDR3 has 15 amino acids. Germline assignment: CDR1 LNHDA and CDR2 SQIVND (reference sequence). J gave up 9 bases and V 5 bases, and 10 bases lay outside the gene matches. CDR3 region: CASSPPGTEASPLHF. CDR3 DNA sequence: TGTGCCAGTAGTCCACCGGGGACAGAAGCTTCACCCCTCCACTTT. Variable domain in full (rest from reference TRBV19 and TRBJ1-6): DGGITQSPKYLFRKEGQNVTLSCEQNLNHDAMYWYRQDPGQGLRLIYYSQIVNDFQKGDIAEGYSVSREKKESFPLTVTSAQKNPTAFYLCASSPPGTEASPLHFGNGTRLTVT.

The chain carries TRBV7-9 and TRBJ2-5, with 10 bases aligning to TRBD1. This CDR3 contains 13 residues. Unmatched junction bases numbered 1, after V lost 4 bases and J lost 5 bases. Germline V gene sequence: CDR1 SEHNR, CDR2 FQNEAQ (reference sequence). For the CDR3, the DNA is TGTGCCAGCAGCTCGGGACAGGGGGAGACCCAGTACTTC. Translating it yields CASSSGQGETQYF.

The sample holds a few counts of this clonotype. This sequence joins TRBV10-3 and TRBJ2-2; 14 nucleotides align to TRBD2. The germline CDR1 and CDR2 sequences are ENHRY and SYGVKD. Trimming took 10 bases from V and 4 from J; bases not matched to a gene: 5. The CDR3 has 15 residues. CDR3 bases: TGTGCCACCGGGACTAGCGGGGGCCTCACCGGGGAGCTGTTTTTT. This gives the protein CATGTSGGLTGELFF.

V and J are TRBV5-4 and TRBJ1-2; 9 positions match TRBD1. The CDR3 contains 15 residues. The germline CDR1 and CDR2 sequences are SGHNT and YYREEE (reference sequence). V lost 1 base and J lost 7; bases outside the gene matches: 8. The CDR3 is CASSLTGTGRSGYTF. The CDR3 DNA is TGTGCCAGCAGCTTGACCGGGACAGGGAGAAGTGGCTACACCTTC.

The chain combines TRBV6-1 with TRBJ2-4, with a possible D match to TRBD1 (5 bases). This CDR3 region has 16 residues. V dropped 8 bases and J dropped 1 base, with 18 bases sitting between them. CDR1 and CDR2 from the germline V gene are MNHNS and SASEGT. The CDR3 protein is CASGFDRGNAKNIQYF. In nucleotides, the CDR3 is TGTGCCAGCGGCTTTGATAGGGGCAATGCCAAAAACATTCAGTACTTC.

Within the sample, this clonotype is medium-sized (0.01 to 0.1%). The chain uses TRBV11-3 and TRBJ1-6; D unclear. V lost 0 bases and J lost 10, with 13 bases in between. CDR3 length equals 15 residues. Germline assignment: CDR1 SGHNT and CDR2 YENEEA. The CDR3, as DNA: TGTGCCAGCAGCTTAGATAGTCGGGCTGGGTCACCCCTCCACTTT. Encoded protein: CASSLDSRAGSPLHF.

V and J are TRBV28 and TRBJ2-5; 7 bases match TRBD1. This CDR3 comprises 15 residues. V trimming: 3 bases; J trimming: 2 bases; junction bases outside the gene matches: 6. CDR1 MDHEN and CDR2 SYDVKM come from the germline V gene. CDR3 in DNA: TGTGCCAGCAGTTTTAAGGGGGCCTGGCAAGAGACCCAGTACTTC. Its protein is CASSFKGAWQETQYF. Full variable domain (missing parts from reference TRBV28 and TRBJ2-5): DVKVTQSSRYLVKRTGEKVFLECVQDMDHENMFWYRQDPGLGLRLIYFSYDVKMKEKGDIPEGYSVSREKKERFSLILESASTNQTSMYLCASSFKGAWQETQYFGPGTRLLVL.

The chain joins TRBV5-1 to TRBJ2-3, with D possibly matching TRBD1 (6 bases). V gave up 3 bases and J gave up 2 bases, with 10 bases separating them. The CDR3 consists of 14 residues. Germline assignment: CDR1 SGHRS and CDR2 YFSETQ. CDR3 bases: TGCGCCAGCAGCTACCGGGACAACACAGATACGCAGTATTTT. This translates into CASSYRDNTDTQYF.

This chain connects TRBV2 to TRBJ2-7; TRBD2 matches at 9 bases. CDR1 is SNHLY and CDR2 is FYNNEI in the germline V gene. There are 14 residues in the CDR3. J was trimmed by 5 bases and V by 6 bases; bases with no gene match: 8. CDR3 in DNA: TGTGCCAGCAGGTTTATTCTAGCGGGGAACGAGCAGTACTTC. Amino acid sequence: CASRFILAGNEQYF.

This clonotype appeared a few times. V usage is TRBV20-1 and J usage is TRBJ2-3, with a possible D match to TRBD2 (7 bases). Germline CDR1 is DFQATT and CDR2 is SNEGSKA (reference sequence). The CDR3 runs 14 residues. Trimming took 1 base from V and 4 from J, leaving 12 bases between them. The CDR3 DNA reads TGCAGTGCTAGAGTAGGGGGGGGCTCAGATACGCAGTATTTT. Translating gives CSARVGGGSDTQYF.

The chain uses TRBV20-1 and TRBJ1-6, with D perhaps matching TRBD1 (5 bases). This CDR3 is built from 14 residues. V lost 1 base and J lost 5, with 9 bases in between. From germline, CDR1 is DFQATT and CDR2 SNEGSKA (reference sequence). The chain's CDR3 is CSARVGTDNSPLHF. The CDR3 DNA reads TGCAGTGCTAGAGTCGGGACTGATAATTCACCCCTCCACTTT.

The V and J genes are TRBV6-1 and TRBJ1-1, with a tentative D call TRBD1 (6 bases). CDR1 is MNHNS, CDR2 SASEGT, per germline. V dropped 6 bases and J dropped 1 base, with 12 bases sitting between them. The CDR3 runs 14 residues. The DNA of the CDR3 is TGTGCCAGCAGCCAAAGGACAGCGAACACTGAAGCTTTCTTT. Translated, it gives CASSQRTANTEAFF.

CDR3: CASSVGRSYEQYF. CDR3 sequence (DNA): TGTGCCAGCTCAGTCGGGCGCTCCTACGAGCAGTACTTC. This rearrangement joins TRBV11-2 to TRBJ2-7; no clear D. Germline V gene sequence: CDR1 SGHAT, CDR2 FQNNGV. The CDR3 covers 13 residues. V was clipped by 8 bases and J by 0 bases, with 11 bases between them.